This entry concerns a single T cell receptor beta chain. Antigen: not known. The germline V gene encodes CDR1 MDHEN and CDR2 SYDVKM. The CDR3 is 14 amino acids. The V end lost 4 bases, the J end lost 1 base, and 10 bases lay between the germline ends. This entry belongs to a study of radiotherapy plus CTLA-4 blockade in lung cancer. Study summary: Of the patients, about 18% showed objective responses and roughly 30% attained disease control. Notes on the study in general: Early clone dynamics of blood T cells, plus interferon-beta, reportedly predicted response best. There was expansion of tumor-derived TCR clones in blood after radiotherapy plus ipilimumab.

Using immunoSEQ multiplex PCR, the repertoire was profiled, and TCRdb retains in-frame clones only, with some absent. The data contain 100,000 to 150,000 clones, around 90% of them seen just once; the ten biggest clones take up approximately 7.2%. The receptor was isolated from a human donor with non-small cell lung cancer that progressed on radiotherapy plus ipilimumab. The chain combines TRBV28 with TRBJ1-1, with D uncertain. The sequencing used peripheral blood, collected from a patient treated with radiotherapy plus ipilimumab. CDR3 protein: CASSSATPNTEAFF. The CDR3 DNA reads TGTGCCAGCAGTTCAGCGACCCCGAACACTGAAGCTTTCTTT.